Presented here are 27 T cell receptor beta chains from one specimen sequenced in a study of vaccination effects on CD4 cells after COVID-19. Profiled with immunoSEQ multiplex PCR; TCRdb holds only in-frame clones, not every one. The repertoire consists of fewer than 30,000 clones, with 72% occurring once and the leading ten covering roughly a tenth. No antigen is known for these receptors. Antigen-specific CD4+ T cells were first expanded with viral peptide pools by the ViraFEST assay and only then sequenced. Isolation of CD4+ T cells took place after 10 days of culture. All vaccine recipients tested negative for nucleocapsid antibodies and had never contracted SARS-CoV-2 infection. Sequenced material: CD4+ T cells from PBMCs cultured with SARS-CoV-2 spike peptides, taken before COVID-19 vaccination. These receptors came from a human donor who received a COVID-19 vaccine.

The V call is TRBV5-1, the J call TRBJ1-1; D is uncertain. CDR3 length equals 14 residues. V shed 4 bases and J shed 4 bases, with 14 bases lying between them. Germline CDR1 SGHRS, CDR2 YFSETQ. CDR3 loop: CASSPRGLSTEAFF. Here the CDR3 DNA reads TGCGCCAGCAGCCCGCGGGGTCTTTCCACTGAAGCTTTCTTT.

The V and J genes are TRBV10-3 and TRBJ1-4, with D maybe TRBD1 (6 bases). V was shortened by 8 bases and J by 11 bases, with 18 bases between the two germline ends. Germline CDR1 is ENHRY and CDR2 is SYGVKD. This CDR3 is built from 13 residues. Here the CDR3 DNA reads TGTGCCATCCGGGACAAAGGGGGTGGTAAACTGTTTTTT. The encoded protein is CAIRDKGGGKLFF.

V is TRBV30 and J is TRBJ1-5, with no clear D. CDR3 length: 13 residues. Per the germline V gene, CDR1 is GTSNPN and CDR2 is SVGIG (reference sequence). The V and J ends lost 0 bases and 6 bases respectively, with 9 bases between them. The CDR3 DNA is TGTGCCTGGAGTGTAGTTACGGGTCAGCCCCAGCATTTT. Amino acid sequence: CAWSVVTGQPQHF. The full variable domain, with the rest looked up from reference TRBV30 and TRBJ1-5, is SQTIHQWPATLVQPVGSPLSLECTVEGTSNPNLYWYRQAAGRGLQLLFYSVGIGQISSEVPQNLSASRPQDRQFILSSKKLLLSDSGFYLCAWSVVTGQPQHFGDGTRLSIL.

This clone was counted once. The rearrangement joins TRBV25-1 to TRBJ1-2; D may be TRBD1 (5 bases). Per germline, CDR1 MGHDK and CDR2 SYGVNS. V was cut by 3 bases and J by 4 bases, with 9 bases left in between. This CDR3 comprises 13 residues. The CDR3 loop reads CASSDGAFYGYTF. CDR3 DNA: TGTGCCAGCAGTGATGGGGCATTCTATGGCTACACCTTC.

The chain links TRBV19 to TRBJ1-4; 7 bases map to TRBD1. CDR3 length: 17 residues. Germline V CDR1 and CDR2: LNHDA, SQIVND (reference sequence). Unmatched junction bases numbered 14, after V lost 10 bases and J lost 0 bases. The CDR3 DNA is TGTGCCACTCGTGGCAGGGGGTCAGGGGCAACTAATGAAAAACTGTTTTTT. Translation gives CATRGRGSGATNEKLFF.

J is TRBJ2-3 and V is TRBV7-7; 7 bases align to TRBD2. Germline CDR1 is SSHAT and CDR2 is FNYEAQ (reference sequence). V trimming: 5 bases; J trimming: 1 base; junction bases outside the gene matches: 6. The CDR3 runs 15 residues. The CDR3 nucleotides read TGTGCCAGCAGCCAGCAACGGGGGGGCACAGATACGCAGTATTTT. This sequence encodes CASSQQRGGTDTQYF. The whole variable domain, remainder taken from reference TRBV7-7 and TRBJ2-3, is GAGVSQSPRYKVTKRGQDVTLRCDPISSHATLYWYQQALGQGPEFLTYFNYEAQPDKSGLPSDRFSAERPEGSISTLTIQRTEQRDSAMYRCASSQQRGGTDTQYFGPGTRLTVL.

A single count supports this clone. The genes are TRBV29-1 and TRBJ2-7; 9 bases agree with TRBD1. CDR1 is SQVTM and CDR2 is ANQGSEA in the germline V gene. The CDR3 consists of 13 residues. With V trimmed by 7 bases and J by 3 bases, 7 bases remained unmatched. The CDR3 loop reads CSGKTGGSYEQYF. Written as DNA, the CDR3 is TGCAGCGGAAAGACAGGGGGAAGCTACGAGCAGTACTTC.

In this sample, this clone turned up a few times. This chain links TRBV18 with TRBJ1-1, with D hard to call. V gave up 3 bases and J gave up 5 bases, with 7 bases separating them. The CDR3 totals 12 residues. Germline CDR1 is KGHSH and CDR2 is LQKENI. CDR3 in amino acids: CASSPGETEAFF. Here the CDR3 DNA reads TGTGCCAGCTCACCGGGTGAGACTGAAGCTTTCTTT.

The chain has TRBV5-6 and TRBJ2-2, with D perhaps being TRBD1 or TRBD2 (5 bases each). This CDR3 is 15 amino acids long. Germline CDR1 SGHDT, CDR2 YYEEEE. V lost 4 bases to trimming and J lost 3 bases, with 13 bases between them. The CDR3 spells CASSPPGTYTGELFF. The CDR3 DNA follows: TGTGCCAGCAGCCCGCCCGGGACGTACACCGGGGAGCTGTTTTTT. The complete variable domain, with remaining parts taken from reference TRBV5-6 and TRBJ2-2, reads DAGVTQSPTHLIKTRGQQVTLRCSPKSGHDTVSWYQQALGQGPQFIFQYYEEEERQRGNFPDRFSGHQFPNYSSELNVNALLLGDSALYLCASSPPGTYTGELFFGEGSRLTVL.

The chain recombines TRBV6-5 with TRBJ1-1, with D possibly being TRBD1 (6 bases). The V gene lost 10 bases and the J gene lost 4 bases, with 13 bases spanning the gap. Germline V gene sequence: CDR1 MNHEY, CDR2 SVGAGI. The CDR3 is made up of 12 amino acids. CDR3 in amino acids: CATRGAVTEAFF. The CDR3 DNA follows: TGTGCCACCCGGGGGGCAGTCACTGAAGCTTTCTTT.

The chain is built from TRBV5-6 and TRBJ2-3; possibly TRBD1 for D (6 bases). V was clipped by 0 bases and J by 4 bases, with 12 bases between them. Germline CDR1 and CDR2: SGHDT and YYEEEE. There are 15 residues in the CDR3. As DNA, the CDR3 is TGTGCCAGCAGCTTGGCCAGGGGTCTCGCAGATACGCAGTATTTT. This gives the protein CASSLARGLADTQYF.

This CDR3 reads CASSLPPAHQETQYF. The DNA for the CDR3 is TGTGCCAGCAGCTTGCCGCCAGCCCACCAAGAGACCCAGTACTTC. The chain joins TRBV5-4 to TRBJ2-5; the D is unclear. CDR1 SGHNT and CDR2 YYREEE come from the germline V gene (reference sequence). The V and J ends lost 1 base and 0 bases respectively, with 10 bases between them. The CDR3 covers 15 residues.

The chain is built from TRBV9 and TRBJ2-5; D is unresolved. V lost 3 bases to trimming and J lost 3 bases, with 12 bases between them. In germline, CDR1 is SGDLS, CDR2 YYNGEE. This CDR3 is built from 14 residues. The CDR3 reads CASSEAALKETQYF. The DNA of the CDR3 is TGTGCCAGCAGCGAGGCAGCGCTAAAAGAGACCCAGTACTTC.

CDR3 region: CASSDVLGSPLHF. The CDR3 nucleotides read TGTGCCAGCAGTGATGTCCTAGGCTCACCCCTCCACTTT. The chain couples TRBV6-4 to TRBJ1-6; no clear D. The CDR3 is made up of 13 amino acids. CDR1 MRHNA and CDR2 SNTAGT come from the germline V gene. V lost 3 bases to trimming and J lost 10 bases, with 10 bases between them.

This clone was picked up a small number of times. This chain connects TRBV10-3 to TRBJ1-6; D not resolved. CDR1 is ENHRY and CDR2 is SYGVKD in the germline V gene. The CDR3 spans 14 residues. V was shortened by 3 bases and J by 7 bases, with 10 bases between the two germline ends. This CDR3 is CAISDGRLNSPLHF. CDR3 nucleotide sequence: TGTGCCATCAGTGATGGCAGGTTAAATTCACCCCTCCACTTT.

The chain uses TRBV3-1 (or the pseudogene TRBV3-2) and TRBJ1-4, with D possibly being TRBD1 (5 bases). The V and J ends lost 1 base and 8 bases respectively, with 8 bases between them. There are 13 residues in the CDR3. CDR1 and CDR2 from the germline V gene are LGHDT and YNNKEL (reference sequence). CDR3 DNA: TGTGCCAGCAGCCAAGGCGGGGGGGAAAAACTGTTTTTT. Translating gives CASSQGGGEKLFF.

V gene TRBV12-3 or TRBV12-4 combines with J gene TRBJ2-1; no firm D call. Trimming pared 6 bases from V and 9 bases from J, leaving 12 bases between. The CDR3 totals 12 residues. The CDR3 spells CASSAVKTEQFF. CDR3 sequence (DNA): TGTGCCAGCAGCGCTGTGAAGACTGAGCAGTTCTTC.

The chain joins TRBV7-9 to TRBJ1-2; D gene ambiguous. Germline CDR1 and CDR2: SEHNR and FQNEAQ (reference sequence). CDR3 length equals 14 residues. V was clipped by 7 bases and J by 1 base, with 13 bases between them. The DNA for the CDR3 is TGTGCCAGCACCCAAATTTCGGTTAACTATGGCTACACCTTC. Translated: CASTQISVNYGYTF.

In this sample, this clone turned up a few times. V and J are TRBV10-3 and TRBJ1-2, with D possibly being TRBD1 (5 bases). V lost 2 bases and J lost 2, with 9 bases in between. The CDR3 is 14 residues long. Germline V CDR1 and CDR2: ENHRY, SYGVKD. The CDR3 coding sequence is TGTGCCATCAGTGAGCAGGGTTCCAACTATGGCTACACCTTC. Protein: CAISEQGSNYGYTF.

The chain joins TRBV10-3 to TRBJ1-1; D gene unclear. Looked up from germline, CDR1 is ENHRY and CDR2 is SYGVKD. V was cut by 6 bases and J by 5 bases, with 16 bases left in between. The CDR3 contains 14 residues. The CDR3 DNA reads TGTGCCATCAGGGGCGACGCGGGAGGAACTGAAGCTTTCTTT. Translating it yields CAIRGDAGGTEAFF.

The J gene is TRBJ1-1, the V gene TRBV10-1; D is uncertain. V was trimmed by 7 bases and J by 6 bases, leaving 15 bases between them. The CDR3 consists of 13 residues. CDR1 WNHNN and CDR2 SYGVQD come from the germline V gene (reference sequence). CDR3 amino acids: CASTKSASSEAFF. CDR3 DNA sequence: TGCGCCAGCACTAAAAGTGCAAGTTCTGAAGCTTTCTTT.

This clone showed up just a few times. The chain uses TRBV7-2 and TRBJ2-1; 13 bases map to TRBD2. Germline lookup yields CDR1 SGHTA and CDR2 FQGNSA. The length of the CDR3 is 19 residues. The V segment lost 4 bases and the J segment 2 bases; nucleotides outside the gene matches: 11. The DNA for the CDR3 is TGTGCCAGCAGCTCCCCGAAGCGACTAGCGGGAGGTACCTACAATGAGCAGTTCTTC. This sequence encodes CASSSPKRLAGGTYNEQFF.

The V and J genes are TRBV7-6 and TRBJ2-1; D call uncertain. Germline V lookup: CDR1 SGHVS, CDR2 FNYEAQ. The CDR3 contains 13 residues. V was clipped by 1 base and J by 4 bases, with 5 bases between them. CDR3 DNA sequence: TGTGCCAGCAGCTTAGACCTATACAATGAGCAGTTCTTC. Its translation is CASSLDLYNEQFF.

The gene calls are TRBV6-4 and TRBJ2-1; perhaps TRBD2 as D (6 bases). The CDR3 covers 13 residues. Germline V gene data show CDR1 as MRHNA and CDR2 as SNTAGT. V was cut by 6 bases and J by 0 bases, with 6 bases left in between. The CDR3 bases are TGTGCCAGCAGCGGGAGCTCCTACAATGAGCAGTTCTTC. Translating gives CASSGSSYNEQFF.

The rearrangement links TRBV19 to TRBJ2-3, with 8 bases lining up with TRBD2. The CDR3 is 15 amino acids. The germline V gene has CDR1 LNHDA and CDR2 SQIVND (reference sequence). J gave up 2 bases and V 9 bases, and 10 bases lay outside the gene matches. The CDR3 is CASRSLAGITDTQYF. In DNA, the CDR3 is TGTGCCAGCCGATCGCTAGCGGGTATCACAGATACGCAGTATTTT.

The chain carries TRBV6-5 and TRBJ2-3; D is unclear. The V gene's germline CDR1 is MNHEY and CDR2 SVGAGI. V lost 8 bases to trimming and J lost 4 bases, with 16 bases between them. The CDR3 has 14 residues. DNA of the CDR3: TGTGCCAGCCGTACCTCTTTTATTTCAGATACGCAGTATTTT. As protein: CASRTSFISDTQYF.

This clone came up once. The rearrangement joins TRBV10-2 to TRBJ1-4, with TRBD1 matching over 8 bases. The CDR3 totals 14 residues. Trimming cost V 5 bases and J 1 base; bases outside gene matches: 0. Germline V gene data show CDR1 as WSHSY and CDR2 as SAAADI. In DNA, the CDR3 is TGCGCCAGCAGTACAGGGGGAACTAATGAAAAACTGTTTTTT. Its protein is CASSTGGTNEKLFF.